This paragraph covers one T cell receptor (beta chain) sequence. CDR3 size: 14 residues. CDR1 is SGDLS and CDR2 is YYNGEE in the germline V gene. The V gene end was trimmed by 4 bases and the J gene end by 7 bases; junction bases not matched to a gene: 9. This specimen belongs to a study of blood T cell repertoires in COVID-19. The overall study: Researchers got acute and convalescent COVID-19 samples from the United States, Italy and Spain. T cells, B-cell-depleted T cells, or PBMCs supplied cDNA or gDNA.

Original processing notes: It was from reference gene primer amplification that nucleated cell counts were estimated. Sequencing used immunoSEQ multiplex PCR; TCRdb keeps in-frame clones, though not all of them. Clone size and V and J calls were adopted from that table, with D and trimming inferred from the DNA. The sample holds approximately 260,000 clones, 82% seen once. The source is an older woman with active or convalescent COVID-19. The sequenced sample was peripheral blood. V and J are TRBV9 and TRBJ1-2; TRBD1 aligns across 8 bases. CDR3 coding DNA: TGTGCCAGCAGCCCGCGGACAGGGAGGGGTGGCTACACCTTC. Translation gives CASSPRTGRGGYTF.